The 30 T cell receptor beta chains below all came from one sample that was sequenced in a study of T cell responses to AZD1222 COVID-19 vaccine. Generated by immunoSEQ multiplex PCR, the TCRdb table keeps only in-frame clones and is missing some. The table includes 120,000 to 150,000 clones, 86% detected once. The sample consisted of peripheral blood, taken 28 days after the second AZD1222 dose. The receptors stem from an adult who received the AZD1222 COVID-19 vaccine.

This sequence joins TRBV28 and TRBJ1-5; TRBD1 matches 7 bases. The germline V gene encodes CDR1 MDHEN and CDR2 SYDVKM. Trimming took 6 bases from V and 6 from J; bases not matched to a gene: 14. The CDR3 loop spans 16 amino acids. The CDR3 DNA follows: TGTGCCAGCAGCCCCCCCCTGACAGGGTCCACTCAGCCCCAGCATTTT. Its translation: CASSPPLTGSTQPQHF.

Written as DNA, the CDR3 is TGTGCCAGCAGCCCAGCCTACGAGCAGTACTTC. Protein: CASSPAYEQYF. This chain uses TRBV11-2 with TRBJ2-7; D gene unclear. The CDR3 consists of 11 residues. Per the germline V gene, CDR1 is SGHAT and CDR2 is FQNNGV. Trimming took 5 bases from V and 2 from J, leaving 4 bases between them.

In its sample, this clone was seen once. The chain recombines TRBV27 with TRBJ1-5, with a tentative D call TRBD1 (5 bases). Deletions cut 4 bases from V and 4 bases from J, with 11 bases between. Looked up from germline, CDR1 is MNHEY and CDR2 is SMNVEV (reference sequence). The CDR3 is 14 amino acids. CDR3 in amino acids: CASSYGTGNQPQHF. The CDR3 DNA reads as TGTGCCAGCAGTTATGGGACGGGTAATCAGCCCCAGCATTTT.

The chain links TRBV6-2 or TRBV6-3 to TRBJ2-1; 13 positions agree with TRBD2. Germline V gene data show CDR1 as MNHEY and CDR2 as SVGEGT. The CDR3 length is 15 residues. With V trimmed by 0 bases and J by 10 bases, 3 bases remained unmatched. CDR3 bases: TGTGCCAGCAGTTACTCACTAGCGGGAGGGGGGGAGCAGTTCTTC. Encoded protein: CASSYSLAGGGEQFF.

This clone was observed a single time. V is TRBV3-1 (or the pseudogene TRBV3-2) and J is TRBJ1-1; D is uncertain. Germline V gives CDR1 LGHDT, CDR2 YNNKEL (reference sequence). Trimming pared 4 bases from V and 4 bases from J, leaving 13 bases between. The CDR3 consists of 14 residues. The CDR3 here is CASSLRRSGTEAFF. DNA of the CDR3: TGTGCCAGCAGCCTCAGAAGGTCAGGCACTGAAGCTTTCTTT.

The V gene is TRBV10-3, the J gene TRBJ1-1, with D perhaps matching TRBD1 (5 bases). The germline gives CDR1 ENHRY, CDR2 SYGVKD. The CDR3 consists of 13 residues. Trimming stripped 4 bases from V and 5 bases from J, with 11 bases between. CDR3 region: CAISGGGMTEAFF. The CDR3 DNA reads TGTGCCATCAGTGGGGGGGGGATGACTGAAGCTTTCTTT.

The rearrangement uses TRBV9 and TRBJ2-3; D may be TRBD1 or TRBD2 (6 bases each). Trimming cost V 5 bases and J 4 bases, with 17 bases left between them. CDR3 size: 15 residues. CDR1 SGDLS and CDR2 YYNGEE come from the germline V gene. CDR3: CASRPAGTSADTQYF. In nucleotides, the CDR3 is TGTGCCAGCAGGCCCGCGGGGACAAGTGCAGATACGCAGTATTTT.

This CDR3 reads CASSFFQGIGEQYF. In DNA form, the CDR3 reads TGTGCCAGCAGTTTTTTCCAGGGCATCGGTGAGCAGTACTTC. The rearrangement uses TRBV28 and TRBJ2-7; maybe TRBD1 (5 bases). The germline V gene encodes CDR1 MDHEN and CDR2 SYDVKM. The ends were cut back, 3 bases at V and 7 bases at J, with 16 bases in the middle. The CDR3 consists of 14 residues.

This clone was seen more than once but under ten times. J is TRBJ2-5 and V is TRBV5-1, with a possible D match to TRBD1 (6 bases). This CDR3 has 15 residues. V lost 0 bases to trimming and J lost 4 bases, with 13 bases between them. The germline CDR1 and CDR2 sequences are SGHRS and YFSETQ. For the CDR3, the DNA is TGCGCCAGCAGCTTGGTAGGGGGAGAGGGAGAGACCCAGTACTTC. Its translation is CASSLVGGEGETQYF.

The V gene is TRBV6-5, the J gene TRBJ2-3; a weak D match, TRBD2 (6 bases). The V gene's germline CDR1 is MNHEY and CDR2 SVGAGI. V was shortened by 4 bases and J by 1 base, with 9 bases between the two germline ends. The CDR3 length is 14 residues. The CDR3 DNA follows: TGTGCCAGCAGTTCCCAGCGGGGCACAGATACGCAGTATTTT. This gives the protein CASSSQRGTDTQYF.

CDR3 region: CASSHYEQYF. The CDR3 coding sequence is TGTGCCAGCAGCCACTACGAGCAGTACTTC. This chain uses TRBV11-2 with TRBJ2-7; D is unresolved. The germline V gene has CDR1 SGHAT and CDR2 FQNNGV. V was trimmed by 5 bases and J by 3 bases, leaving 2 bases between them. The CDR3 covers 10 residues.

This rearrangement joins TRBV19 to TRBJ1-6; 7 nucleotides align to TRBD1. Germline CDR1 reads LNHDA; CDR2 reads SQIVND (reference sequence). V lost 5 bases, J lost 8 bases, and 9 bases stayed unmatched. CDR3 length: 15 residues. The chain's CDR3 is CASSVGQIIDSPLHF. CDR3 bases: TGTGCCAGTAGTGTGGGACAGATCATCGATTCACCCCTCCACTTT.

V is TRBV11-2 and J is TRBJ2-5, with 12 bases lining up with TRBD2. The CDR3 runs 15 residues. The germline V gene encodes CDR1 SGHAT and CDR2 FQNNGV. Trimming at V came to 5 bases and at J to 5 bases, leaving 6 bases not matched to a gene. CDR3 in DNA: TGTGCCAGCAGCATGACTAGCGGGAGTAAGGAGACCCAGTACTTC. It translates to CASSMTSGSKETQYF.

The chain employs TRBV20-1 and TRBJ1-2; D gene unclear. Germline V gene lookup returns CDR1 DFQATT and CDR2 SNEGSKA (reference sequence). This CDR3 is 11 amino acids long. Trimming took 2 bases from V and 11 from J, leaving 12 bases between them. CDR3 bases: TGCAGTGCTAGACCGCAGCATGCTTACACCTTC. This gives the protein CSARPQHAYTF.

The rearrangement uses TRBV5-1 and TRBJ1-1; D gene unclear. Trimming removed 0 bases from V and 0 bases from J, with 6 bases in between. CDR1 SGHRS and CDR2 YFSETQ come from the germline V gene. The CDR3 has 14 amino acids. For the CDR3, the DNA is TGCGCCAGCAGCTTGGATTCTCTGAACACTGAAGCTTTCTTT. This codes for CASSLDSLNTEAFF.

The gene calls are TRBV18 and TRBJ2-3, with a tentative D call TRBD2 (5 bases). The germline V and J ends were trimmed by 0 bases and 8 bases, with 12 bases remaining between them. The CDR3 sequence is 14 residues long. CDR1 and CDR2 from the germline V gene are KGHSH and LQKENI. CDR3 DNA: TGTGCCAGCTCACCACCGGGCCCCGAGGGTACGCAGTATTTT. Protein sequence: CASSPPGPEGTQYF.

J is TRBJ1-1 and V is TRBV4-1; D gene uncertain. Germline lookup yields CDR1 MGHRA and CDR2 YSYEKL. V was cut by 1 base and J by 4 bases, with 13 bases left in between. This CDR3 contains 15 residues. CDR3 DNA sequence: TGCGCCAGCAGCCAAGTAGAGGGCCCAGGCACTGAAGCTTTCTTT. Translation: CASSQVEGPGTEAFF.

In this sample, this clone turned up a few times. The chain carries TRBV6-5 and TRBJ1-2; unclear D gene. Germline lookup yields CDR1 MNHEY and CDR2 SVGAGI. This CDR3 has 15 residues. Trimming left V 1 base short and J 9 bases short, with 18 bases between. The CDR3 DNA follows: TGTGCCAGCAGTTACTTAGGGAAAACTCAGATCAGCTACACCTTC. It encodes CASSYLGKTQISYTF.

This clone was counted a single time. J is TRBJ2-3 and V is TRBV13, with D unclear. CDR1 PRHDT and CDR2 FYEKMQ come from the germline V gene (reference sequence). The CDR3 is 13 residues long. The V gene lost 2 bases and the J gene lost 4 bases, with 7 bases spanning the gap. The CDR3 sequence is CASSLFGSDTQYF. DNA of the CDR3: TGTGCCAGCAGCTTATTCGGTTCAGATACGCAGTATTTT.

The genes are TRBV7-9 and TRBJ1-4; 7 bases line up with TRBD1. With 3 bases clipped from V and 6 bases from J, the junction kept 7 bases outside the gene matches. The CDR3 runs 15 residues. Germline-derived CDR1 and CDR2 are SEHNR and FQNEAQ (reference sequence). CDR3 DNA sequence: TGTGCCAGCAGCTTCCCGACAGGGACTCATGAAAAACTGTTTTTT. This codes for CASSFPTGTHEKLFF.

J is TRBJ2-2 and V is TRBV12-5, with D tentatively TRBD2 (6 bases). The length of the CDR3 is 15 residues. The V and J ends lost 7 bases and 3 bases respectively, with 15 bases between them. Per germline, CDR1 LGHNT and CDR2 FRNRAP. CDR3 coding DNA: TGTGCTAGTGCCCAAGGGTGGGGGGACACCGGGGAGCTGTTTTTT. It encodes CASAQGWGDTGELFF.

This clone was found once. The rearrangement links TRBV5-1 to TRBJ1-3, with TRBD1 as a possible D gene (6 bases). The germline V gene encodes CDR1 SGHRS and CDR2 YFSETQ. The CDR3 covers 15 residues. With 4 bases removed from V and 3 bases from J, the gap between germline ends came to 14 bases. CDR3 sequence (DNA): TGCGCCAGCAGCATCAACCCGGACAGTGGAAACACCATATATTTT. This translates into CASSINPDSGNTIYF.

The rearrangement joins TRBV12-3 or TRBV12-4 to TRBJ2-7; 10 nucleotides align to TRBD2. Germline trimming cut 6 bases from V and 13 bases from J; bases unmatched to any gene: 9. This CDR3 is built from 12 residues. DNA of the CDR3: TGTGCCAGCAGCTCATCAAGCGGGGGGGCTTACTTC. Amino acids: CASSSSSGGAYF.

This rearrangement joins TRBV6-4 to TRBJ2-1; D perhaps matches TRBD2 (6 bases). Trimming stripped 5 bases from V and 8 bases from J, with 16 bases between. CDR1 is MRHNA, CDR2 SNTAGT, per germline. The CDR3 has 14 amino acids. Here the CDR3 reads CASSPNPLAYEQFF. The CDR3 DNA sequence: TGTGCCAGCAGTCCTAACCCTCTAGCGTATGAGCAGTTCTTC.

The genes are TRBV7-2 and TRBJ2-3, with D possibly called TRBD1 or TRBD2 (5 bases each). V was pared by 5 bases and J by 11 bases, with 20 bases between. CDR1 is SGHTA and CDR2 is FQGNSA in the germline V gene. This CDR3 region has 14 residues. CDR3 sequence reads: CASSQGSGGTRQYF. CDR3 bases: TGTGCCAGCAGCCAAGGCTCCGGTGGGACCCGGCAGTATTTT.

The gene calls are TRBV5-4 and TRBJ2-1; D possibly corresponds to TRBD2 (5 bases). CDR3 length: 12 amino acids. Trimming removed 4 bases from V and 6 bases from J, with 8 bases in between. Germline V lookup: CDR1 SGHNT, CDR2 YYREEE (reference sequence). As DNA, the CDR3 is TGTGCCAGCAGCCGGGAAGGCAATGAGCAGTTCTTC. Residues: CASSREGNEQFF.

V and J are TRBV3-1 (or the pseudogene TRBV3-2) and TRBJ1-3; D might be TRBD1 (5 bases). V lost 4 bases and J 0 bases, leaving 7 bases between the germline ends. This CDR3 region has 14 residues. Germline CDR1 is LGHDT and CDR2 is YNNKEL (reference sequence). CDR3 nucleotide sequence: TGTGCCAGCAGCCCTGGGGGCTCTGGAAACACCATATATTTT. Its protein is CASSPGGSGNTIYF.

The J gene is TRBJ2-2, the V gene TRBV14; D assignment may be TRBD1 or TRBD2 (5 bases each). The CDR3 sequence is 17 residues long. CDR1 and CDR2 from the germline V gene are SGHDN and FVKESK. V gave up 0 bases and J gave up 4 bases, with 15 bases separating them. CDR3 sequence (DNA): TGTGCCAGCAGCCAAGAAACAAGGAGGCAGGGCACCGGGGAGCTGTTTTTT. As protein: CASSQETRRQGTGELFF.

The V gene is TRBV6-5, the J gene TRBJ1-4; no clear D. Per the germline V gene, CDR1 is MNHEY and CDR2 is SVGAGI. The CDR3 contains 13 residues. Deletions cut 4 bases from V and 5 bases from J, with 8 bases between. CDR3 sequence (DNA): TGTGCCAGCAGTTTGGTAGAAAATGAAAAACTGTTTTTT. It codes for CASSLVENEKLFF.

The J gene is TRBJ2-1, the V gene TRBV10-2; 8 nucleotides line up with TRBD2. Unmatched junction bases numbered 5, after V lost 3 bases and J lost 1 base. This CDR3 is 16 amino acids long. Germline loops: CDR1 WSHSY, CDR2 SAAADI. The CDR3 DNA sequence: TGCGCCAGCAGTGATTTAGCGGGATCTTCCTACAATGAGCAGTTCTTC. Translation gives CASSDLAGSSYNEQFF.